The 5 T cell receptor beta chains below were found in one sample sequenced in a study of cytomegalovirus exposure and HLA in healthy donors (dated 2017 in TCRdb). To prepare the library, the immunoSEQ multiplex PCR assay was applied. For the multiplex PCR, a mixture combining 60 forward primers for TCR Vbeta segments and 13 reverse primers for TCR Jbeta segments was used. In its TCRdb copy, this immuneACCESS table keeps in-frame sequences only and misses some clones. Where compared with another copy, unresolved V genes explain less than half of these, and the others have no known cause. Present in this sample are about 130,000 clones, approximately 80% of which were seen just once. Clones ranked in the top ten supply roughly 4% of the sample. The sample comprised PBMCs. Source of these receptors: a man in his forties in good health and CMV-seronegative.

This clone was seen once. The rearrangement joins TRBV11-2 to TRBJ2-1, with D uncertain. CDR3 length equals 15 residues. CDR1 and CDR2 (germline): SGHAT, FQNNGV. V lost 1 base and J 4 bases, leaving 11 bases between the germline ends. The CDR3 DNA sequence: TGTGCCAGCAGCTTAGGGCCACCGACTTACAATGAGCAGTTCTTC. It yields the protein CASSLGPPTYNEQFF. Drawing the rest from reference TRBV11-2 and TRBJ2-1, the complete variable domain is EAGVAQSPRYKIIEKRQSVAFWCNPISGHATLYWYQQILGQGPKLLIQFQNNGVVDDSQLPKDRFSAERLKGVDSTLKIQPAKLEDSAVYLCASSLGPPTYNEQFFGPGTRLTVL.

The CDR3 region is CATSRDFLTDYEQYF. The CDR3 DNA sequence: TGTGCCACCAGCAGAGATTTTTTGACAGACTACGAGCAGTACTTC. V usage is TRBV15 and J usage is TRBJ2-7, with D tentatively TRBD1 (5 bases). This CDR3 is built from 15 residues. The V end was cut by 0 bases, the J end by 3 bases, with 12 bases between. The V gene's germline CDR1 is LNHNV and CDR2 YYDKDF (reference sequence).

This rearrangement joins TRBV27 to TRBJ1-1; 9 bases match TRBD1. The V and J ends lost 8 bases and 0 bases, in that order; junction bases with no gene match: 10. The germline V gene has CDR1 MNHEY and CDR2 SMNVEV (reference sequence). The CDR3 spans 16 residues. CDR3 region: CASATGGGELNTEAFF. The CDR3 coding sequence is TGTGCCAGCGCTACAGGGGGCGGGGAGTTGAACACTGAAGCTTTCTTT.

V usage is TRBV19 and J usage is TRBJ2-1, with 9 bases lining up with TRBD1. The germline V gene has CDR1 LNHDA and CDR2 SQIVND (reference sequence). The V gene end was trimmed by 0 bases and the J gene end by 8 bases; junction bases not matched to a gene: 11. CDR3 length: 17 residues. The CDR3 region is CASSIDGLGQGWDEQFF. Written as DNA, the CDR3 is TGTGCCAGTAGTATAGATGGGCTCGGACAGGGGTGGGATGAGCAGTTCTTC.

The chain recombines TRBV6-5 with TRBJ2-7, with D possibly matching TRBD1 (5 bases). Trimming shortened V by 0 bases and J by 6 bases, and 12 bases separated the two germline ends. In germline, CDR1 is MNHEY, CDR2 SVGAGI. This CDR3 is 14 amino acids long. CDR3 region: CASSYSGRDPEQYF. The DNA for the CDR3 is TGTGCCAGCAGTTACTCGGGCAGGGATCCCGAGCAGTACTTC.